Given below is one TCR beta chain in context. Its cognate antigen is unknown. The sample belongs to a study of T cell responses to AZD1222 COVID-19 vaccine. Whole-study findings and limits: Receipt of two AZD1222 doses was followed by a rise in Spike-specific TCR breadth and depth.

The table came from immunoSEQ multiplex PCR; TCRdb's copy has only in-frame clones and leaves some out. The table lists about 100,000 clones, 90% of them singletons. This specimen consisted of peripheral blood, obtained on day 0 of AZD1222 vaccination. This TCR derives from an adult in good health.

CDR3 sequence reads: CASSPLRSGGGEQFF. DNA for the CDR3: TGTGCCAGCAGCCCCCTGAGGAGCGGGGGTGGTGAGCAGTTCTTC. The V and J genes are TRBV6-5 and TRBJ2-1; 8 nucleotides agree with TRBD2. CDR3 length: 15 residues. Unmatched junction bases numbered 13, after V lost 6 bases and J lost 9 bases. Per germline, CDR1 MNHEY and CDR2 SVGAGI.